The clone carrying this T cell receptor (beta chain) was counted at least ten times. Its antigen is unidentified. This sample was taken from a study of T-cell memory formation after mild COVID-19. Study-level information: TCR clusters showed largely donor specificity.

The germline CDR1 and CDR2 sequences are SGHKS and YYEKEE (reference sequence). The CDR3 is made up of 14 amino acids. Germline trimming cut 4 bases from V and 7 bases from J; bases unmatched to any gene: 7. Using constant-segment primers, 5'RACE produced TCR alpha and TCR beta cDNA libraries carrying sample barcodes and UMIs. TCRdb processed the 5' RACE reads anew with MiXCR; each CDR3 protein has one entry. The sample contains about 170,000 distinct CDR3 sequences, approximately 13% of which appear only once. Study-wide points: Pre-infection memory already had some responding clones, implying cross-reactive memory joined. Day 15 to 85 contracting clones showed balanced CD4/CD8; later expanders leaned CD4+.

The TCR originated in a man aged 18 to 29 who had mild COVID-19 (a few samples of this study predate the infection). Cell type and time point are not known. The sample comprised PBMCs or a T cell subset sorted from them (not recorded which). V usage is TRBV5-5 and J usage is TRBJ2-7; 11 bases line up with TRBD2. CDR3 region: CASSTYSGGEEQYV. The CDR3 DNA follows: TGTGCCAGCAGCACATATAGCGGGGGGGAAGAGCAGTACGTC.